This T cell receptor (beta chain) was recorded in a study of molecular identifiers for immune sequencing clone quantification. Methods described previously were used for bulk TCR libraries, and listed TCR primers were applied. TCRdb processed the PCR reads anew with MiXCR; each CDR3 protein has one entry. This sample has about 320,000 distinct CDR3 sequences, with roughly 24% found just once. Libraries from naive CD8 cells were generated from roughly 21,000 to 960,000 sorted cells (with 10%, 30% or 50% RNA). In the sort, naive CD8 T cells were defined as CD8+CD4-CCR7+CD45RA+. A word on this clonotype: This clone may be a read error of a much larger clone one base away.

Looked up from germline, CDR1 is MNHEY and CDR2 is SVGAGI. The CDR3 covers 15 residues. The rearrangement joins TRBV6-5 to TRBJ2-1; possible D gene TRBD2, 5 bases. This receptor was obtained from a human donor in good health. Some libraries in this study had Jurkat cell RNA spiked in. The sample was naive CD8+ T cells from blood, with Jurkat cell RNA spiked in. Described subset: FACS-sorted CD8+CD4-CCR7+CD45RA+ naive T cells. CDR3 sequence reads: CASSYSPRGHNEQSF. For the CDR3, the DNA is TGTGCCAGCAGTTACTCACCCCGGGGTCACAATGAGCAGTCCTTC.